Each of the 24 T cell receptor beta chains below was sequenced from the same sample in a study of shared clonotypes between healthy human individuals. Here immunoSEQ multiplex PCR was the method, and the copy in TCRdb shows in-frame clones only, minus some. The sample lists some 2.1 million clones; just over 90% were seen once. Terminally differentiated effector memory CD45RA+ cells were excluded from the naive CD8 cells, which were CD45RO-negative and positively selected for CCR7. Source material: naive CD8+ T cells from PBMCs. Receptors were obtained from a man between 18 and 29 years old in good health. Some clones in this sample may be carry-over from other donors' samples.

J is TRBJ2-5 and V is TRBV10-3; 8 bases line up with TRBD1. J gave up 4 bases and V 5 bases, and 9 bases lay outside the gene matches. Germline V gene sequence: CDR1 ENHRY, CDR2 SYGVKD. This CDR3 has 15 amino acids. The CDR3 nucleotides are TGTGCCATCAGTTTGGACAGGGAGGTTCGAGAGACCCAGTACTTC. It codes for CAISLDREVRETQYF.

This clone has just one count. This chain uses TRBV19 with TRBJ1-1; 10 bases are a match to TRBD1. The germline gives CDR1 LNHDA, CDR2 SQIVND (reference sequence). This CDR3 has 16 amino acids. After removal of 5 bases from V and 4 bases from J, the junction contained 10 bases not matched to a gene. The chain's CDR3 is CASSPSGTGAATEAFF. CDR3 in DNA: TGTGCCAGTAGTCCCTCCGGGACAGGGGCGGCCACTGAAGCTTTCTTT.

The chain uses TRBV10-3 and TRBJ2-7, with 9 bases lining up with TRBD2. The CDR3 spans 15 residues. The J segment lost 1 base and the V segment lost 4 bases, leaving 5 bases of the junction unmatched. The germline V gene encodes CDR1 ENHRY and CDR2 SYGVKD. The DNA of the CDR3 is TGTGCCATCAGTGGGTCTAGCGGGAATTCCTACGAGCAGTACTTC. Translating gives CAISGSSGNSYEQYF.

J is TRBJ1-2 and V is TRBV27; 7 nucleotides match TRBD1. The CDR3 extends over 21 amino acids. Germline assignment: CDR1 MNHEY and CDR2 SMNVEV (reference sequence). With 1 base clipped from V and 4 bases from J, the junction kept 24 bases outside the gene matches. CDR3 coding DNA: TGTGCCAGCAGTTTATTGGGTTCTGGGTATCTTTTAGGCCGGACAGGCTATGGCTACACCTTC. Its protein product is CASSLLGSGYLLGRTGYGYTF.

The chain links TRBV10-3 to TRBJ2-5, with D perhaps matching TRBD1 (5 bases). Germline loops: CDR1 ENHRY, CDR2 SYGVKD. The V end was cut by 5 bases, the J end by 1 base, with 17 bases between. The CDR3 is 16 amino acids. CDR3 DNA: TGTGCCATCAGTCAACACCAGACAGAAGCCCAAGAGACCCAGTACTTC. Translation: CAISQHQTEAQETQYF.

Comment on this clone: This same CDR3 is encoded by further DNA sequences in the sample. V gene TRBV27 combines with J gene TRBJ1-1; 7 positions agree with TRBD1. The CDR3 is 15 amino acids. V lost 2 bases to trimming and J lost 2 bases; unmatched junction nucleotides: 5. Germline loops: CDR1 MNHEY, CDR2 SMNVEV (reference sequence). The CDR3: CASSLGPGGNTEAFF. The CDR3 DNA sequence: TGTGCCAGCAGTTTAGGTCCAGGGGGAAACACTGAAGCTTTCTTT.

V gene TRBV11-2 combines with J gene TRBJ2-1; D gene uncertain. The CDR3 sequence is 18 residues long. Germline CDR1 SGHAT, CDR2 FQNNGV. V lost 5 bases and J lost 8, with 28 bases in between. CDR3 loop: CASSPSPDGLGISDEQFF. CDR3 nucleotide sequence: TGTGCCAGCAGCCCCTCCCCCGACGGCCTAGGGATAAGCGATGAGCAGTTCTTC. Variable domain in full (rest from reference TRBV11-2 and TRBJ2-1): EAGVAQSPRYKIIEKRQSVAFWCNPISGHATLYWYQQILGQGPKLLIQFQNNGVVDDSQLPKDRFSAERLKGVDSTLKIQPAKLEDSAVYLCASSPSPDGLGISDEQFFGPGTRLTVL.

CDR3 residues: CASRKWGGLAGDTGELFF. CDR3 DNA: TGTGCCAGTAGGAAATGGGGGGGACTAGCGGGTGACACCGGGGAGCTGTTTTTT. V is TRBV19 and J is TRBJ2-2; 12 positions agree with TRBD2. This CDR3 is built from 18 residues. After removal of 6 bases from V and 3 bases from J, the junction contained 11 bases not matched to a gene. Germline values: CDR1 LNHDA, CDR2 SQIVND (reference sequence).

A note on this clone: Different DNA sequences within this sample yield the same CDR3. The chain carries TRBV9 and TRBJ1-3; D uncertain. V lost 0 bases and J lost 0, with 7 bases in between. This CDR3 is 15 amino acids long. Germline-derived CDR1 and CDR2 are SGDLS and YYNGEE. CDR3 bases: TGTGCCAGCAGCGTAGGGATACTCTCTGGAAACACCATATATTTT. This gives the protein CASSVGILSGNTIYF.

This chain links TRBV15 with TRBJ2-7; no clear D. The germline V gene encodes CDR1 LNHNV and CDR2 YYDKDF (reference sequence). V was trimmed by 1 base and J by 6 bases, leaving 10 bases between them. The CDR3 is made up of 13 amino acids. Written as DNA, the CDR3 is TGTGCCACCAGCAGAGGGCCGGCGACCGAGCAGTACTTC. It encodes CATSRGPATEQYF.

The rearrangement links TRBV19 to TRBJ2-7; 7 nucleotides match TRBD2. Germline values: CDR1 LNHDA, CDR2 SQIVND (reference sequence). CDR3 size: 15 residues. V trimming: 5 bases; J trimming: 1 base; junction bases outside the gene matches: 8. The CDR3 protein is CASSPRASGSYEQYF. The CDR3 DNA sequence: TGTGCCAGTAGTCCCCGAGCTAGCGGTTCCTACGAGCAGTACTTC. The entire variable domain, with the rest obtained from reference TRBV19 and TRBJ2-7, is as follows: DGGITQSPKYLFRKEGQNVTLSCEQNLNHDAMYWYRQDPGQGLRLIYYSQIVNDFQKGDIAEGYSVSREKKESFPLTVTSAQKNPTAFYLCASSPRASGSYEQYFGPGTRLTVT.

The chain employs TRBV6-5 and TRBJ1-2; D uncertain. CDR1 is MNHEY, CDR2 SVGAGI, per germline. V lost 2 bases and J lost 4, with 11 bases in between. CDR3 length: 14 residues. CDR3 nucleotides: TGTGCCAGCAGTTACCTTGGTTTCCCCTATGGCTACACCTTC. This translates into CASSYLGFPYGYTF.

The V gene is TRBV29-1, the J gene TRBJ1-2; no reliable D call. The CDR3 runs 13 residues. V lost 0 bases, J lost 8 bases, and 13 bases lay in between. Germline values: CDR1 SQVTM, CDR2 ANQGSEA. CDR3 region: CSVEDRESWGYTF. The CDR3 nucleotides are TGCAGCGTTGAAGATCGGGAATCTTGGGGCTACACCTTC.

The chain uses TRBV4-3 and TRBJ2-2; 7 bases fit TRBD2. The CDR3 totals 19 residues. With V trimmed by 0 bases and J by 9 bases, 19 bases remained unmatched. CDR1 LGHNA and CDR2 YSLEER come from the germline V gene. CDR3 sequence reads: CASSQDTLQGLAVTRELFF. CDR3 nucleotides: TGCGCCAGCAGCCAAGATACTCTTCAAGGGCTAGCGGTTACCCGGGAGCTGTTTTTT.

A note on this clone: The sample holds other DNA sequences that translate to the same CDR3. The rearrangement joins TRBV27 to TRBJ1-1; no reliable D call. CDR1 and CDR2 (germline): MNHEY, SMNVEV (reference sequence). V gave up 3 bases and J gave up 5 bases, with 13 bases separating them. The CDR3 totals 14 residues. The CDR3 nucleotides read TGTGCCAGCAGTTTCGGCGGGCTGAGGACTGAAGCTTTCTTT. Its translation: CASSFGGLRTEAFF.

The chain links TRBV29-1 to TRBJ1-1; TRBD1 might be the D (5 bases). Trimming cost V 4 bases and J 6 bases, with 21 bases left between them. The length of the CDR3 is 15 residues. Germline CDR1 reads SQVTM; CDR2 reads ANQGSEA. CDR3 DNA sequence: TGCAGCGTTGGCGGCAGGGTGGATTATGGTCCTGAAGCTTTCTTT. The encoded protein is CSVGGRVDYGPEAFF.

The V and J genes are TRBV5-1 and TRBJ2-7, with TRBD1 matching over 7 bases. Germline assignment: CDR1 SGHRS and CDR2 YFSETQ. The CDR3 totals 16 residues. V lost 4 bases to trimming and J lost 0 bases; unmatched junction nucleotides: 10. CDR3 loop: CASSPGTALSSYEQYF. In nucleotides, the CDR3 is TGCGCCAGCAGCCCAGGGACAGCTCTCAGCTCCTACGAGCAGTACTTC.

The rearrangement joins TRBV5-1 to TRBJ2-6, with 8 nucleotides matching TRBD1. CDR3 length equals 19 residues. J gave up 0 bases and V 0 bases, and 8 bases lay outside the gene matches. Germline CDR1 SGHRS, CDR2 YFSETQ. CDR3: CASSLAMDRASSGANVLTF. The CDR3 DNA follows: TGCGCCAGCAGCTTGGCCATGGACAGGGCGAGCTCTGGGGCCAACGTCCTGACTTTC.

This chain joins TRBV7-8 and TRBJ1-5; D is ambiguous. CDR1 and CDR2 (germline): SGHVS, FQNEAQ. The length of the CDR3 is 15 residues. Between the trimmed V and J ends, which lost 5 bases and 4 bases, there was a span of 15 bases. CDR3 nucleotide sequence: TGTGCCAGCAGCCTAGAGGGCTCTATAAATCAGCCCCAGCATTTT. Amino acid sequence: CASSLEGSINQPQHF.

The chain employs TRBV5-5 and TRBJ1-1; D is unclear. The V end lost 0 bases, the J end lost 7 bases, and 13 bases lay between the germline ends. Germline-derived CDR1 and CDR2 are SGHKS and YYEKEE (reference sequence). The CDR3 totals 14 residues. Here the CDR3 reads CASSLESPRNEAFF. CDR3 coding DNA: TGTGCCAGCAGCTTGGAAAGCCCCAGGAATGAAGCTTTCTTT.

The chain is built from TRBV7-2 and TRBJ2-7, with 9 bases fitting TRBD2. J gave up 3 bases and V 2 bases, and 8 bases lay outside the gene matches. The germline V gene encodes CDR1 SGHTA and CDR2 FQGNSA. This CDR3 has 16 amino acids. In DNA form, the CDR3 reads TGTGCCAGCAGCTTATTTTCGGCTAGCGGGAACTACGAGCAGTACTTC. Protein product: CASSLFSASGNYEQYF.

The chain has TRBV15 and TRBJ1-2; no definite D call. With 0 bases removed from V and 8 bases from J, the gap between germline ends came to 10 bases. The CDR3 contains 13 residues. Germline CDR1 LNHNV, CDR2 YYDKDF (reference sequence). The CDR3 DNA sequence: TGTGCCACCAGCAGAGATCAGCCGGGGGGCTACACCTTC. It codes for CATSRDQPGGYTF. The entire variable domain, with the rest obtained from reference TRBV15 and TRBJ1-2, is as follows: DAMVIQNPRYQVTQFGKPVTLSCSQTLNHNVMYWYQQKSSQAPKLLFHYYDKDFNNEADTPDNFQSRRPNTSFCFLDIRSPGLGDTAMYLCATSRDQPGGYTFGSGTRLTVV.

The chain uses TRBV4-1 and TRBJ1-3; 8 bases map to TRBD1. J gave up 4 bases and V 5 bases, and 10 bases lay outside the gene matches. CDR3 length: 16 residues. Germline CDR1 is MGHRA and CDR2 is YSYEKL. CDR3 amino acids: CASSLKSGGGGNTIYF. In nucleotides, the CDR3 is TGCGCCAGCAGCTTAAAATCAGGGGGCGGAGGAAACACCATATATTTT.

V gene TRBV6-1 combines with J gene TRBJ1-5, with 10 bases aligning to TRBD1. V dropped 9 bases and J dropped 7; count of bases not matched to a gene: 9. Germline lookup yields CDR1 MNHNS and CDR2 SASEGT. There are 14 residues in the CDR3. This CDR3 reads CARTDRGDGQPQHF. CDR3 coding DNA: TGTGCCAGGACGGACAGGGGGGATGGGCAGCCCCAGCATTTT.